One T cell receptor (beta chain) is described in this entry. CDR3 length: 16 amino acids. V gave up 4 bases and J gave up 3 bases; unmatched junction bases: 4. Germline CDR1 is KGHDR and CDR2 is SFDVKD. This sample was included in a study of blood T cell repertoires in COVID-19. The overall study: From the United States, Italy and Spain came samples of acute and convalescent COVID-19. In each case, the material was cDNA or gDNA derived from T cells, B-cell-depleted T cells, or PBMCs.

The method was immunoSEQ multiplex PCR; TCRdb's version includes in-frame clones alone and lacks a portion of them. Found here are 250,000 or so clones, more than 75% of them singletons; the top ten hold approximately 8.2%. Material: peripheral blood. The chain employs TRBV24-1 and TRBJ2-2, with 10 bases lining up with TRBD2. This sequence was found in a man aged 35-49 years with active or convalescent COVID-19. The CDR3 spells CATSDRSGGYTGELFF. In DNA, the CDR3 is TGTGCCACCAGTGACCGTAGCGGGGGGTACACCGGGGAGCTGTTTTTT.